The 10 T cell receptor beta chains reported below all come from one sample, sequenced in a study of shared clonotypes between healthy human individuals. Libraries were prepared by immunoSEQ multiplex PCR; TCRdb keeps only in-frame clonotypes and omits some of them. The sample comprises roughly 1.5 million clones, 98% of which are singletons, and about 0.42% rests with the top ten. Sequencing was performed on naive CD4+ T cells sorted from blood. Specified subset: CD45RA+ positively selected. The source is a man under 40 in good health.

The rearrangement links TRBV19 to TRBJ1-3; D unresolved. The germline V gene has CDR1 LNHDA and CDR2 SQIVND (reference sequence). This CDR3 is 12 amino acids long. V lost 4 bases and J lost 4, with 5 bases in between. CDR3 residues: CASSTQGNTIYF. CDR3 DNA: TGTGCCAGTAGTACTCAAGGAAACACCATATATTTT.

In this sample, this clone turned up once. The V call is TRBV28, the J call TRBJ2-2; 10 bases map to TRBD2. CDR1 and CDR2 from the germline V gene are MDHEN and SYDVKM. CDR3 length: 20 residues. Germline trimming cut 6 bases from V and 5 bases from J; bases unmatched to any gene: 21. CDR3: CASSDHRGTSEGRGTGELFF. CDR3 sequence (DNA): TGTGCCAGCAGCGACCATCGGGGGACTAGCGAGGGGCGAGGGACCGGGGAGCTGTTTTTT.

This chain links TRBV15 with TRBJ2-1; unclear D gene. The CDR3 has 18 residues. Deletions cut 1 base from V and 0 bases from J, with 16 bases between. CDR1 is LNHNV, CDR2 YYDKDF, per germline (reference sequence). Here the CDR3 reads CATSRGGTRRSSYNEQFF. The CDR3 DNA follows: TGTGCCACCAGCAGAGGAGGTACGCGGAGAAGCTCCTACAATGAGCAGTTCTTC.

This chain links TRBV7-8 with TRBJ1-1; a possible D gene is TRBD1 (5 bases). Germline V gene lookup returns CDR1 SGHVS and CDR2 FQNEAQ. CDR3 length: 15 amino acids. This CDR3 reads CATNILGGLNTEAFF. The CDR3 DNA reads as TGTGCTACCAATATCCTCGGGGGACTGAACACTGAAGCTTTCTTT. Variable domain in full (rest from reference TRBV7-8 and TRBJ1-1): GAGVSQSPRYKVAKRGQDVALRCDPISGHVSLFWYQQALGQGPEFLTYFQNEAQLDKSGLPSDRFFAERPEGSVSTLKIQRTQQEDSAVYLCATNILGGLNTEAFFGQGTRLTVV.

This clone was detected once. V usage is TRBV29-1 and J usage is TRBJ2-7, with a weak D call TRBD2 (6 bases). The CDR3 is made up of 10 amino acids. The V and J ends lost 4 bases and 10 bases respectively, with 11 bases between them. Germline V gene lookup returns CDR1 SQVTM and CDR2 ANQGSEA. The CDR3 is CSVVGGTQYF. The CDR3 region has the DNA TGCAGCGTTGTCGGCGGGACTCAGTACTTC.

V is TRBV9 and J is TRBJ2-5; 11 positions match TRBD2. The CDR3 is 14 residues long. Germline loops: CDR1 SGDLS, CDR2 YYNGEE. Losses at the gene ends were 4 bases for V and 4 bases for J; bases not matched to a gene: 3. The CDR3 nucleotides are TGTGCCAGCAGCAAAGGACTAGCGGGAGAGACCCAGTACTTC. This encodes CASSKGLAGETQYF. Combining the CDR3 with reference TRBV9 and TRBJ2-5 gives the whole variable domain DSGVTQTPKHLITATGQRVTLRCSPRSGDLSVYWYQQSLDQGLQFLIQYYNGEERAKGNILERFSAQQFPDLHSELNLSSLELGDSALYFCASSKGLAGETQYFGPGTRLLVL.

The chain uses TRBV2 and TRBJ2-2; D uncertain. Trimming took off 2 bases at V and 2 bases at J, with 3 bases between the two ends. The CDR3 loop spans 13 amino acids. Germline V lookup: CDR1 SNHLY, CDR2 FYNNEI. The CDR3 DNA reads TGTGCCAGCAGTGAAACTAACACCGGGGAGCTGTTTTTT. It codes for CASSETNTGELFF. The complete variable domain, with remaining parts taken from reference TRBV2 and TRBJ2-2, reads EPEVTQTPSHQVTQMGQEVILRCVPISNHLYFYWYRQILGQKVEFLVSFYNNEISEKSEIFDDQFSVERPDGSNFTLKIRSTKLEDSAMYFCASSETNTGELFFGEGSRLTVL.

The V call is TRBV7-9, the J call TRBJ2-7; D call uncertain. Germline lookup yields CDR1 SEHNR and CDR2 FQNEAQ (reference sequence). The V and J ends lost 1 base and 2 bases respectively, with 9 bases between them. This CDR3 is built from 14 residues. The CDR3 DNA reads TGTGCCAGCAGCTTAGATAGGGAAACCTACGAGCAGTACTTC. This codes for CASSLDRETYEQYF.

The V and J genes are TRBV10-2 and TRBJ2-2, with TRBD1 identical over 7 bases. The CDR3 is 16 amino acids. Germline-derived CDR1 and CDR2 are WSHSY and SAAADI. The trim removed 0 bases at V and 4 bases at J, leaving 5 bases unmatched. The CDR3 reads CASSESRGRSTGELFF. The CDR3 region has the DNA TGCGCCAGCAGTGAGTCGAGGGGGCGAAGCACCGGGGAGCTGTTTTTT.

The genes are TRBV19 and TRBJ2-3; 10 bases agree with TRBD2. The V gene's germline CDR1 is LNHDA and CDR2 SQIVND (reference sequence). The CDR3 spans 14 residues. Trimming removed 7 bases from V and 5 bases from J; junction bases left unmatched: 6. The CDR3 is CASKPLAGVDTQYF. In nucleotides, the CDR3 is TGTGCCAGTAAACCGCTAGCGGGAGTAGATACGCAGTATTTT.